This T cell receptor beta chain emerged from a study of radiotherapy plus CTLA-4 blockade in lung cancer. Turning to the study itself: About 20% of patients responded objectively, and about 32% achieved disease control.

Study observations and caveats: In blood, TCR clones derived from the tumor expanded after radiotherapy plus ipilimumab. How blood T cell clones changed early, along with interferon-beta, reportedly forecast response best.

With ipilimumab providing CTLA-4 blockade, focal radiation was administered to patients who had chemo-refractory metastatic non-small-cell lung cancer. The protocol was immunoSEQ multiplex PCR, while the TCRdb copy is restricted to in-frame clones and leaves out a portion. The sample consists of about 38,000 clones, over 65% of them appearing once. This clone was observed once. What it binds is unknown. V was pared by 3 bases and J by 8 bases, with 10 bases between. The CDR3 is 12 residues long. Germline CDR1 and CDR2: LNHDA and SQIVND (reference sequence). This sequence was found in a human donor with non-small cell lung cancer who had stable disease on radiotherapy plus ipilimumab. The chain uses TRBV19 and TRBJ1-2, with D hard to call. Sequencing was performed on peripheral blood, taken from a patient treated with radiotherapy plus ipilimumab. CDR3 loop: CASSMTRLGYTF. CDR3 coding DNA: TGTGCCAGTAGTATGACAAGGCTGGGCTACACCTTC.